This T cell receptor beta chain originates from a study of T-cell reconstitution after alpha-beta-depleted transplantation in children. CDR1 and CDR2 from the germline V gene are DFQATT and SNEGSKA (reference sequence). V lost 3 bases, J lost 0 bases, and 7 bases stayed unmatched. The CDR3 loop spans 15 amino acids. Unique molecular identifiers were used in preparing the TCRbeta library. TCRdb recomputed calls from the PCR reads with MiXCR, one row per CDR3 protein. The data contain approximately 270,000 distinct CDR3 sequences, more than 9% of them singletons. The material sequenced was PBMCs from the stem cell graft donor, taken from the stem cell graft. The J gene is TRBJ2-7, the V gene TRBV20-1, with TRBD1 identical over 8 bases. This TCR was recovered from a human donor who donated a stem cell graft to a child with SCID. CDR3 protein: CSASPRQGPSYEQYF. Written as DNA, the CDR3 is TGCAGTGCTAGTCCACGACAGGGGCCCTCCTACGAGCAGTACTTC.